This record covers a single T cell receptor (beta chain). The data originate from a study of blood T cell repertoires in COVID-19. Study information: Italy, Spain and the United States were the sources of the convalescent and acute COVID-19 samples.

The germline CDR1 and CDR2 sequences are MDHEN and SYDVKM. The CDR3 sequence is 15 residues long. V shed 5 bases and J shed 10 bases, with 21 bases lying between them. Profiled with immunoSEQ multiplex PCR; TCRdb holds only in-frame clones, not every one. The table shows 220,000 or so clones, with about 82% occurring only once. This receptor was identified in a woman between 50 and 59 years old who had recovered from COVID-19. Sequenced material: PBMCs or T cells enriched from blood (not recorded which). The chain couples TRBV28 to TRBJ2-1; weak D call: TRBD2 (5 bases). CDR3 in DNA: TGTGCCAGCAGTCTCTTACTAGTTGGTAAAAGAGAGCAGTTCTTC. It specifies CASSLLLVGKREQFF.